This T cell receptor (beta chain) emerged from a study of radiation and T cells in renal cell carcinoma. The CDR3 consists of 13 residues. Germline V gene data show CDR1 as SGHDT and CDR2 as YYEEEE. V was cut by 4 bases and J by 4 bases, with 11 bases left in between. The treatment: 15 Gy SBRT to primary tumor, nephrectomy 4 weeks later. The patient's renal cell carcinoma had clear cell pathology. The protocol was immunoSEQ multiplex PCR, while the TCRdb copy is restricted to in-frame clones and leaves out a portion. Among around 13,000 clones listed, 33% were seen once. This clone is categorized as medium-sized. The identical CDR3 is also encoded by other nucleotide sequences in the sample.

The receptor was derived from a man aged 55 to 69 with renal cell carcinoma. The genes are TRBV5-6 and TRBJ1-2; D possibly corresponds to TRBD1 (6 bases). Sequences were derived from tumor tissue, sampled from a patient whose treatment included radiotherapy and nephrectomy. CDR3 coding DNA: TGTGCCAGCAGCCCCGGACAGCTCTATGGCTACACCTTC. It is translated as CASSPGQLYGYTF. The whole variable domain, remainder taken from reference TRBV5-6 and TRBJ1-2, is DAGVTQSPTHLIKTRGQQVTLRCSPKSGHDTVSWYQQALGQGPQFIFQYYEEEERQRGNFPDRFSGHQFPNYSSELNVNALLLGDSALYLCASSPGQLYGYTFGSGTRLTVV.